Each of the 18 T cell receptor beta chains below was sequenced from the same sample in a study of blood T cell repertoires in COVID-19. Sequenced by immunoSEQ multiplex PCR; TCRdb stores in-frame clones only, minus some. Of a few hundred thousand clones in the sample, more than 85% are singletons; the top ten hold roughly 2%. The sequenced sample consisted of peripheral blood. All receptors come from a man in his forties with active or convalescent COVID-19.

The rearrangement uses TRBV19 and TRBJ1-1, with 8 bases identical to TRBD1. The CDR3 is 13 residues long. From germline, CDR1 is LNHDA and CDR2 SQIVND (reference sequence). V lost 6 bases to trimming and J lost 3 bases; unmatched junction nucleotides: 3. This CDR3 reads CASSPGQDTEAFF. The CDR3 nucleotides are TGTGCCAGTAGCCCGGGACAGGACACTGAAGCTTTCTTT.

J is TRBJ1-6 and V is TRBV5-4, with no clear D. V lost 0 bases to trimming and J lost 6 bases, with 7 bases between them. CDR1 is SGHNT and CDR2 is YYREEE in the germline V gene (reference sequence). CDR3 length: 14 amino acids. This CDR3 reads CASSLALTNSPLHF. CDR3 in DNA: TGTGCCAGCAGCTTGGCACTTACTAATTCACCCCTCCACTTT.

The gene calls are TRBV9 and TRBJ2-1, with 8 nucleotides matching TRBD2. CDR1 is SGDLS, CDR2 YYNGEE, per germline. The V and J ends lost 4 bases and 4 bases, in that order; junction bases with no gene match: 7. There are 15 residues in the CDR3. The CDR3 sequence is CASSYSGVGYNEQFF. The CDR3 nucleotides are TGTGCCAGCAGCTATAGCGGGGTTGGTTACAATGAGCAGTTCTTC.

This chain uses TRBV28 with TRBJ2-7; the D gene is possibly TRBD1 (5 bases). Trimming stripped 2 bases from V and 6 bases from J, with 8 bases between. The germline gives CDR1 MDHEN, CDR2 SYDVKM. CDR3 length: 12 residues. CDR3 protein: CASSLTGREQYF. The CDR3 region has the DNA TGTGCCAGCAGTTTAACAGGCCGCGAGCAGTACTTC.

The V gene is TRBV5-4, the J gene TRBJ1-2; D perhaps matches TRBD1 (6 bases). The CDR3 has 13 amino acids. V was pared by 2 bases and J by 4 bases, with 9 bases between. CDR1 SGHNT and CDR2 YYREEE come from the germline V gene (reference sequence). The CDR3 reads CASSLQGSYGYTF. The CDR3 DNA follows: TGTGCCAGCAGCTTACAGGGATCCTATGGCTACACCTTC.

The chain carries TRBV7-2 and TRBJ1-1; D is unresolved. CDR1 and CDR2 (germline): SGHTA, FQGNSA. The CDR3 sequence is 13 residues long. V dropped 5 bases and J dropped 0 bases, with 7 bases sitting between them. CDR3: CASSLSVNTEAFF. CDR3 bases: TGTGCCAGCAGCCTTTCCGTGAACACTGAAGCTTTCTTT.

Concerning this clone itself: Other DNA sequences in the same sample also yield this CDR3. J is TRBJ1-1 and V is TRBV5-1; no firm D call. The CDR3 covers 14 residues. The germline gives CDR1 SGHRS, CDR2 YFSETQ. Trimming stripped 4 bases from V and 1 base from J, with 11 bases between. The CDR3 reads CASSLGRANTEAFF. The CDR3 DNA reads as TGCGCCAGCAGCCTTGGGAGAGCGAACACTGAAGCTTTCTTT.

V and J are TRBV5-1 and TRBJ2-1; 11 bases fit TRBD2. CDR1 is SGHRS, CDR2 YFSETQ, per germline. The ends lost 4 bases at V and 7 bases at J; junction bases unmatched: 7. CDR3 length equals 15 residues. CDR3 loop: CASSPTSGSLNEQFF. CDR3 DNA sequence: TGCGCCAGCAGCCCAACTAGCGGGAGCCTTAATGAGCAGTTCTTC.

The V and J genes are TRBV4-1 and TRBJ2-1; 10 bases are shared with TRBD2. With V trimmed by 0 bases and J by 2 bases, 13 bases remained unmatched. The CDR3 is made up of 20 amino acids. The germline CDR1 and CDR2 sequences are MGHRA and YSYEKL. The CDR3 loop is CASSQDPRTSGDYTYNEQFF. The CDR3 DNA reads TGCGCCAGCAGCCAAGATCCGCGAACTAGCGGGGACTACACCTACAATGAGCAGTTCTTC.

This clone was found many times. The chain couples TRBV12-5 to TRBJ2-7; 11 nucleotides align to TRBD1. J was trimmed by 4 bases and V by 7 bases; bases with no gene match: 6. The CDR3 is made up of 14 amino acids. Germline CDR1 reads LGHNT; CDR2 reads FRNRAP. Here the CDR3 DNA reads TGTGCTAGTGCCCGAGGACAGGGGGCTTACGAGCAGTACTTC. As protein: CASARGQGAYEQYF.

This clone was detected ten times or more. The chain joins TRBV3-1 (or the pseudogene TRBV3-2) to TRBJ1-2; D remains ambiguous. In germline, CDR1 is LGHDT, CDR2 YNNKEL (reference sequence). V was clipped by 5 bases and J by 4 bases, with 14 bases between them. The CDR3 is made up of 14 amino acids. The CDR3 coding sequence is TGTGCCAGCAGCGCGGGCCTGCCACCCTATGGCTACACCTTC. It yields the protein CASSAGLPPYGYTF.

CDR3 DNA: TGTGCCAGCAGCTGGGACAGGGTCACAGATACGCAGTATTTT. It encodes CASSWDRVTDTQYF. The chain joins TRBV5-6 to TRBJ2-3; 9 bases align to TRBD1. The germline gives CDR1 SGHDT, CDR2 YYEEEE. V lost 3 bases and J lost 2; bases outside the gene matches: 1. The CDR3 is 14 residues long.

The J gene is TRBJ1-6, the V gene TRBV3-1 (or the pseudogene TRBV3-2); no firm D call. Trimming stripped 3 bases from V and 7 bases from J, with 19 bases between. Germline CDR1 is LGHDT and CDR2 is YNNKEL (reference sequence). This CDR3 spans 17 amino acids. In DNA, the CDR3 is TGTGCCAGCAGCCATAGAACCGGACGGGGATCAAATTCACCCCTCCACTTT. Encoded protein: CASSHRTGRGSNSPLHF.

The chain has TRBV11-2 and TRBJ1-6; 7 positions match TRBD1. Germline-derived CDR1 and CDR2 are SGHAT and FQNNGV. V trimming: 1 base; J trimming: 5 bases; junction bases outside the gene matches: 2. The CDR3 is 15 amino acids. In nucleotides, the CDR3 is TGTGCCAGCAGCTTAGTAGGGGGCCATAATTCACCCCTCCACTTT. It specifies CASSLVGGHNSPLHF.

CDR3: CAWSPLGTEAFF. As DNA, the CDR3 is TGTGCCTGGAGTCCCCTCGGCACTGAAGCTTTCTTT. V usage is TRBV30 and J usage is TRBJ1-1; D is uncertain. Deletions cut 2 bases from V and 4 bases from J, with 8 bases between. The germline V gene has CDR1 GTSNPN and CDR2 SVGIG (reference sequence). The CDR3 spans 12 residues.

The CDR3 is CASSQRTGEQYF. The CDR3 nucleotides read TGTGCCAGCAGCCAAAGAACGGGCGAGCAGTACTTC. J is TRBJ2-7 and V is TRBV7-2; D not certain. Trimming stripped 5 bases from V and 6 bases from J, with 11 bases between. This CDR3 is built from 12 residues. From germline, CDR1 is SGHTA and CDR2 FQGNSA.

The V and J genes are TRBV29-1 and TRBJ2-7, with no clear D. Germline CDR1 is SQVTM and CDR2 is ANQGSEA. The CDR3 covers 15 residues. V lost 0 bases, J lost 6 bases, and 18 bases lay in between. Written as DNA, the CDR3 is TGCAGCGTTGAAGATTTGGTGACACCCCCGCGCGAGCAGTACTTC. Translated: CSVEDLVTPPREQYF.

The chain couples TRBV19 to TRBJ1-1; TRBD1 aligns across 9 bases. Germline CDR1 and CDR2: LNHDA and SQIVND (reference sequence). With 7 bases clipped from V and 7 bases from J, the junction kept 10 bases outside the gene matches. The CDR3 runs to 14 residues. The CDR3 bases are TGTGCCAGTACCCCACAGGGGGCTTCTTATGAAGCTTTCTTT. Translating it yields CASTPQGASYEAFF.